The source of this TCR beta chain is a study of cytomegalovirus exposure and HLA in healthy donors. For the study at large: Earlier results showed 90 million to 120 million unique TCR beta sequences derived from some 190 million T cells. Inside one of the first data releases sat about 85 million unique TCRs taken from HLA-typed donors.

60 Vbeta and 13 Jbeta primers were used in PCR. Assay used: immunoSEQ multiplex PCR; TCRdb lists only in-frame clones, some missing. The sample includes about 240,000 clones, around 78% of them seen just once. As concerns this clone: Its antigen is unidentified.

General study results and limits: Most of the TCR beta V segments (in an earlier analysis) were productive either about 87% or about 30% of the time. Cytomegalovirus-associated TCR beta chains were listed, numbering some 180.

J gave up 8 bases and V 5 bases, and 7 bases lay outside the gene matches. The germline V gene has CDR1 SGHNT and CDR2 YENEEA. The CDR3 loop spans 13 amino acids. The clonotype comes from a boy aged 5-17 years in good health and CMV-seronegative. The gene calls are TRBV11-3 and TRBJ2-3, with TRBD1 identical over 7 bases. Source material: PBMCs. The CDR3 bases are TGTGCCAGCAGCCTACGACAGGGCGCTACGCAGTATTTT. It codes for CASSLRQGATQYF.